Included here is one T cell receptor (beta chain) sequence, with context. No antigen is known for it. Germline CDR1 LNHDA, CDR2 SQIVND (reference sequence). V was pared by 1 base and J by 4 bases, with 12 bases of the junction left unmatched. This CDR3 spans 19 amino acids. These data belong to a study of T cell responses to AZD1222 COVID-19 vaccine. Study results and limitations: A mostly white British donor set with more females was recruited, and clonal diversity was possibly underestimated. Baseline seropositives among AZD1222 recipients totaled only five to seven. Close to half of spike-specific TCRs reportedly recognize unmutated variant regions. Spike-specific TCR breadth and depth were elevated following two AZD1222 doses.

The repertoire was sequenced with immunoSEQ multiplex PCR; TCRdb's copy has only in-frame clones and lacks some. The sample records around 94,000 clones, roughly 84% being singletons. The sequencing used peripheral blood, collected on day 0 of AZD1222 vaccination. The receptor was isolated from an adult in good health. The chain couples TRBV19 to TRBJ2-7; 14 nucleotides match TRBD2. CDR3 bases: TGTGCCAGTAGTATAGCAGGAAGAGGACTAGCGGGAGGTGTTTACGAGCAGTACTTC. This gives the protein CASSIAGRGLAGGVYEQYF.